This passage covers 22 T cell receptor beta chains from one sample sequenced in a study of T cell clonality in common variable immunodeficiency. Method: immunoSEQ multiplex PCR; TCRdb's copy keeps in-frame clones and lacks some. The data show about 32,000 clones, with none appearing a single time. Sequencing was performed on peripheral blood mononuclear cells. Receptor source: a person aged 18 to 70 in good health.

As to this clone: The read ends 3 residues shy of where the CDR3 ends; the end is completed using the germline J gene. The V gene is TRBV19, the J gene TRBJ2-4; 8 positions agree with TRBD1. Germline values: CDR1 LNHDA, CDR2 SQIVND (reference sequence). This CDR3 comprises 13 residues. CDR3 protein: CASSRQGNGGQYF. The sequenced CDR3 bases are TGTGCCAGTAGTAGACAGGGGAATGGAGGT.

As for this clone: The read terminates 3 residues ahead of where the CDR3 ends, so the germline J gene completes it. The chain uses TRBV7-9 and TRBJ1-5; D might be TRBD1 (6 bases). This CDR3 region has 12 residues. V lost 5 bases and J lost 5, with 7 bases in between. CDR1 is SEHNR, CDR2 FQNEAQ, per germline (reference sequence). The sequenced part of the CDR3 DNA is TGTGCCAGCAGCCGACAGGATCAGCCC. Amino acids: CASSRQDQP. The whole CDR3 region reads CASSRQDQPQHF.

This clone was seen at least ten times. The read stops 3 residues short of the end of the CDR3; the missing end is completed from the germline J gene. The V call is TRBV20-1, the J call TRBJ2-3; either TRBD1 or TRBD2 may fit D (5 bases each). The germline V gene encodes CDR1 DFQATT and CDR2 SNEGSKA (reference sequence). The V end was cut by 0 bases, the J end by 3 bases, with 13 bases between. There are 15 residues in the CDR3. CDR3 amino acids: CSARDHERGTDTQYF. CDR3 DNA, as far as it was read: TGCAGTGCTAGAGATCATGAGAGGGGAACAGATACG.

This clone was observed at least ten times. Read sequence stops 3 residues before the CDR3 end, and the germline J gene provides the missing end. The chain has TRBV20-1 and TRBJ1-1, with 9 bases fitting TRBD1. Germline-derived CDR1 and CDR2 are DFQATT and SNEGSKA (reference sequence). This CDR3 contains 16 residues. J lost 0 bases, V lost 6 bases, and 11 bases had no gene match. CDR3 protein: CSAPLYGTGMNTEAFF. CDR3 DNA (partial): TGCAGTGCCCCCTTATATGGGACAGGGATGAACACTGAA.

Many counts were recorded for this clone. The read ends 3 residues before the CDR3 terminus; that terminus is restored from the germline J gene. The J gene is TRBJ2-1, the V gene TRBV7-2; the D gene is possibly TRBD1 (6 bases). The CDR3 loop spans 15 amino acids. V gave up 5 bases and J gave up 8 bases, with 19 bases separating them. Germline loops: CDR1 SGHTA, CDR2 FQGNSA. CDR3 sequence: CASSLQGYRFDEQFF. CDR3 DNA, as far as it was read: TGTGCCAGCAGCCTACAGGGCTATCGGTTCGATGAG.

This clone has at least ten counts. The read ends 3 residues shy of where the CDR3 ends; the end is completed using the germline J gene. The chain couples TRBV7-8 to TRBJ1-4; D is unclear. This CDR3 spans 13 amino acids. Germline assignment: CDR1 SGHVS and CDR2 FQNEAQ. The V and J ends lost 4 bases and 8 bases respectively, with 11 bases between them. CDR3 DNA (partial): TGTGCCAGCAGCTCTGGTCTGCGGGAAAAA. As protein: CASSSGLREK. The entire CDR3 protein reads CASSSGLREKLFF.

This clone was recorded many times. Sequencing ends 3 residues short of the CDR3 end; the germline J gene provides the rest. The sample carries other DNA sequences with the same CDR3. The chain is built from TRBV30 and TRBJ2-1, with D possibly matching TRBD1 (6 bases). CDR1 and CDR2 from the germline V gene are GTSNPN and SVGIG (reference sequence). Trimming took off 5 bases at V and 9 bases at J, with 17 bases between the two ends. This CDR3 comprises 13 residues. The CDR3 DNA, read in part, is TGTGCCTGGGAACGTAACAGGGCGGGTGAG. Amino acid sequence: CAWERNRAGE. The CDR3 in its entirety is CAWERNRAGEQFF.

In this sample, this clone turned up many times. Read coverage stops 3 residues before the CDR3 terminus; the germline J gene supplies the remainder. This chain uses TRBV12-5 with TRBJ2-2; D is undetermined. Trimming took off 3 bases at V and 1 base at J, with 9 bases between the two ends. The CDR3 contains 15 residues. Germline CDR1 reads LGHNT; CDR2 reads FRNRAP. The CDR3 sequence is CASGLGQVNTGELFF. The DNA read from the CDR3 is TGTGCTAGTGGTTTAGGGCAGGTGAACACCGGGGAG.

This clone was seen many times. The read gets to within 3 residues of the CDR3 end, and the germline J gene fills in the rest. The chain links TRBV30 to TRBJ2-3; 10 bases match TRBD2. V lost 8 bases and J lost 6; bases outside the gene matches: 11. The CDR3 consists of 14 residues. Germline loops: CDR1 GTSNPN, CDR2 SVGIG (reference sequence). CDR3 DNA, as far as it was read: TGTGCCGTGGCAGCGGGAGGGCCAACGGATACG. Residues: CAVAAGGPTDT. In full, the CDR3 is CAVAAGGPTDTQYF.

This clone was counted many times. The read terminates 3 residues ahead of where the CDR3 ends, so the germline J gene completes it. This chain uses TRBV19 with TRBJ2-5, with 7 bases fitting TRBD1. The CDR3 loop spans 13 amino acids. V gave up 9 bases and J gave up 1 base; unmatched junction bases: 5. The germline gives CDR1 LNHDA, CDR2 SQIVND (reference sequence). CDR3 sequence reads: CASSRTGQETQYF. CDR3 DNA (partial): TGTGCCAGCAGCAGGACAGGCCAAGAGACC.

Ten or more counts support this clone. Read coverage stops 3 residues before the CDR3 terminus; the germline J gene supplies the remainder. The chain combines TRBV30 with TRBJ1-2; D unclear. The germline V and J ends were trimmed by 5 bases and 3 bases, with 16 bases remaining between them. The CDR3 is made up of 14 amino acids. CDR1 GTSNPN and CDR2 SVGIG come from the germline V gene (reference sequence). Partial CDR3 DNA: TGTGCCTGGTATAAAGGCCTGTCATACTATGGC. This translates into CAWYKGLSYYG. The entire CDR3 protein reads CAWYKGLSYYGYTF.

This clone was observed a few times. The read terminates 3 residues before the CDR3 end, so the remaining end is supplied by the germline J gene. The chain is built from TRBV7-2 and TRBJ2-1; 10 nucleotides agree with TRBD1. Germline V lookup: CDR1 SGHTA, CDR2 FQGNSA. The CDR3 is made up of 14 amino acids. V shed 1 base and J 8 bases; nucleotides not matched to a gene: 2. The CDR3: CASSLETGGYEQFF. CDR3 DNA (partial): TGTGCCAGCAGCTTAGAGACAGGGGGCTATGAG.

This clone was counted ten times or more. The germline gene is not matched at one end of the junction; a read error may be the cause. Coverage ceases 3 residues before the CDR3 finishes, and the germline J gene fills in the end. The chain links TRBV7-2 to TRBJ2-1, with D uncertain. This CDR3 spans 11 amino acids. The germline gives CDR1 SGHTA, CDR2 FQGNSA. CDR3 residues: CASSSFNEQFF. CDR3 DNA (partial): TGTGCCAGCAGCTCCTTCAATGAG.

At least ten counts were recorded for this clone. The CDR3 end falls 3 residues outside the read, so it is completed with the germline J gene. The V call is TRBV6-2 or TRBV6-3, the J call TRBJ2-7; 10 positions match TRBD2. Germline values: CDR1 MNHEY, CDR2 SVGEGT. The CDR3 covers 14 residues. J was trimmed by 2 bases and V by 5 bases; bases with no gene match: 3. CDR3 amino acids: CASSALAGTYEQYF. Incomplete CDR3 DNA: TGTGCCAGCAGTGCACTAGCGGGGACCTACGAG.

Worth noting for this clone: The read ends 3 residues before the CDR3 terminus; that terminus is restored from the germline J gene. The gene calls are TRBV5-1 and TRBJ2-7; TRBD2 aligns across 14 bases. CDR1 is SGHRS and CDR2 is YFSETQ in the germline V gene. The CDR3 sequence is 14 residues long. Trimming took 3 bases from V and 6 from J; bases not matched to a gene: 2. The sequenced part of the CDR3 DNA is TGCGCCAGCAGCTCCGGACTAGCGGGAGGCGAG. Translated, it gives CASSSGLAGGE. The whole CDR3 region reads CASSSGLAGGEQYF.

Ten or more counts support this clone. The read finishes 3 residues shy of the CDR3 end, and the germline J gene is used to complete it. The V call is TRBV20-1, the J call TRBJ2-7, with D tentatively TRBD1 (5 bases). Germline V gives CDR1 DFQATT, CDR2 SNEGSKA (reference sequence). The CDR3 covers 14 residues. Trimming removed 0 bases from V and 5 bases from J, with 14 bases in between. The part of the CDR3 DNA that was read is TGCAGTGCTAGAGATCTCTCAAGGGGCCACGAG. This encodes CSARDLSRGHE. The complete CDR3 sequence is CSARDLSRGHEQYF.

Many counts were recorded for this clone. Read sequence stops 3 residues before the CDR3 end, and the germline J gene provides the missing end. This chain links TRBV6-1 with TRBJ1-2, with no clear D. Germline V lookup: CDR1 MNHNS, CDR2 SASEGT. CDR3 length: 14 amino acids. CDR3 in amino acids: CASSEEGSPKVYTF. CDR3 DNA (partial): TGTGCCAGCAGTGAAGAGGGCTCCCCAAAGGTT.

This clone was counted ten times or more. The read ends 3 residues before the CDR3 terminus; that terminus is restored from the germline J gene. V usage is TRBV2 and J usage is TRBJ2-2; 11 bases map to TRBD1. Germline CDR1 reads SNHLY; CDR2 reads FYNNEI. The CDR3 extends over 16 amino acids. CDR3 protein: CASSELRTGGNEKLFF. Partial CDR3 DNA: TGTGCCAGCAGTGAACTGAGGACAGGGGGCAATGAAAAG. The entire variable domain, with the rest obtained from reference TRBV2 and TRBJ2-2, is as follows: EPEVTQTPSHQVTQMGQEVILRCVPISNHLYFYWYRQILGQKVEFLVSFYNNEISEKSEIFDDQFSVERPDGSNFTLKIRSTKLEDSAMYFCASSELRTGGNEKLFFGEGSRLTVL.

As regards this clone: The read ends 3 residues shy of where the CDR3 ends; the end is completed using the germline J gene. The chain has TRBV7-3 and TRBJ1-2; 10 nucleotides align to TRBD1. This CDR3 has 14 amino acids. The V gene's germline CDR1 is SGHTA and CDR2 FQGTGA. CDR3 in amino acids: CASSEGQGSYDYTF. CDR3 DNA (partial): TGTGCCAGCAGCGAGGGACAGGGGTCCTACGAC.

This clone was picked up many times. The missing CDR3 end, 3 residues past where the read stops, is filled in from the germline J gene. The rearrangement links TRBV20-1 to TRBJ1-1, with D possibly TRBD1 on 5 matching bases. Trimming pared 5 bases from V and 0 bases from J, leaving 19 bases between. Germline loops: CDR1 DFQATT, CDR2 SNEGSKA (reference sequence). The CDR3 has 16 residues. CDR3 region: CSAPHLVRGMNTEAFF. CDR3 DNA, as far as it was read: TGCAGTGCTCCCCACCTGGTGAGGGGAATGAACACTGAA.

About this clone: The read ends 3 residues before the CDR3 terminus; that terminus is restored from the germline J gene. This chain uses TRBV10-3 with TRBJ2-1; 10 positions agree with TRBD2. The J segment lost 5 bases and the V segment lost 0 bases, leaving 4 bases of the junction unmatched. This CDR3 spans 16 amino acids. The germline V gene has CDR1 ENHRY and CDR2 SYGVKD. The CDR3 DNA, read in part, is TGTGCCATCAGTGAGTCGCGGACTAGCGGAAACAATGAG. Translated: CAISESRTSGNNE. The CDR3 reads in full as CAISESRTSGNNEQFF.

The table lists this clone with many counts. The read stops 3 residues short of the end of the CDR3; the missing end is completed from the germline J gene. The chain recombines TRBV6-1 with TRBJ2-7, with 9 nucleotides matching TRBD2. This CDR3 has 16 amino acids. CDR1 and CDR2 (germline): MNHNS, SASEGT. Losses at the gene ends were 1 base for V and 3 bases for J; bases not matched to a gene: 7. The CDR3 is CASSEGSTSGVYEQYF. The part of the CDR3 DNA that was read is TGTGCCAGCAGTGAAGGTTCGACTAGCGGAGTCTACGAG.